The table lists the clone carrying this T cell receptor beta chain with a few counts. This sample was included in a study of beta chain features in type 1 diabetes. Overall study context: Age, gender, cell numbers and subset yield matched between patients and controls.

Reverse transcribing all isolated RNA meant expressed TCRB transcripts were sequenced. Sequencing was performed with immunoSEQ multiplex PCR; in TCRdb, only in-frame clones are kept and a portion is missing. This table holds 160,000 or so clones, 7.5% to 9.5% found once. Per germline, CDR1 SQVTM and CDR2 ANQGSEA. CDR3 size: 11 residues. V was clipped by 5 bases and J by 7 bases; unmatched bases: 4. Sequenced input: central memory CD4+ T cells from blood. The chain carries TRBV29-1 and TRBJ1-1, with 7 bases that match TRBD1. This sequence was found in a woman aged 18 to 35 in good health. The chain's CDR3 is CSVRTGFEAFF. CDR3 bases: TGCAGCGTTAGGACAGGCTTTGAAGCTTTCTTT.